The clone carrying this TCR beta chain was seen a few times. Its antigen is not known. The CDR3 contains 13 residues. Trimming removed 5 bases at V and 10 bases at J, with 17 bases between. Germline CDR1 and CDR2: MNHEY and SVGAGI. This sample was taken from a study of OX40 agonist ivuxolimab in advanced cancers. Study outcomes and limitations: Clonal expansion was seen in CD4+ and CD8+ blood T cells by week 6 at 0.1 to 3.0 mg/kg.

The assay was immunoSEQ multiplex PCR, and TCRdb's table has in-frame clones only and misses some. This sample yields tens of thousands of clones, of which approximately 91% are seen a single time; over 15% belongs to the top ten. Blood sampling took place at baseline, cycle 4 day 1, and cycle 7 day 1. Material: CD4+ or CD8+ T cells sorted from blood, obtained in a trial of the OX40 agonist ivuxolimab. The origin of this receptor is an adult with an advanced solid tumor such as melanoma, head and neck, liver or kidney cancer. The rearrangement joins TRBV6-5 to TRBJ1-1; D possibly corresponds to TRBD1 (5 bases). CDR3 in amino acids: CASSEGTWWGAFF. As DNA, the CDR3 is TGTGCCAGCAGTGAAGGGACCTGGTGGGGAGCTTTCTTT.